The 9 T cell receptor beta chains given below trace back to one sample, sequenced in a study of T cells expressing NK-cell markers. Reprocessing the 5' RACE reads, TCRdb reports a single entry for every CDR3 protein and omits DNA. The listing contains roughly 120,000 distinct CDR3 sequences. The sequencing sample was made of blood T cells: a sorted CD56 or NKG2C T cell subset, CD4+ or CD8+ T cells, or bulk PBMC T cells (not recorded which). Every receptor here comes from a woman between 18 and 75 years old in good health.

The chain employs TRBV29-1 and TRBJ2-7; as DNA is missing, the TRBD2 call by TCRdb cannot be tested. The CDR3 spans 13 residues. Germline V CDR1 and CDR2: SQVTM, ANQGSEA. Here the CDR3 reads CSVFRSGSYEQYF.

The chain employs TRBV25-1 and TRBJ1-3; TCRdb's assignment of TRBD1 cannot be checked, as there is no DNA. CDR1 is MGHDK and CDR2 is SYGVNS in the germline V gene. This CDR3 is 16 amino acids long. The CDR3 reads CASSGGTELSGNTIYF.

This chain connects TRBV27 to TRBJ1-4; the D call from TCRdb, TRBD1, cannot be confirmed without DNA. Germline V CDR1 and CDR2: MNHEY, SMNVEV (reference sequence). The CDR3 is 15 residues long. The CDR3 region is CASSSPGGGNEKLFF. The entire variable domain, with the rest obtained from reference TRBV27 and TRBJ1-4, is as follows: EAQVTQNPRYLITVTGKKLTVTCSQNMNHEYMSWYRQDPGLGLRQIYYSMNVEVTDKGDVPEGYKVSRKEKRNFPLILESPSPNQTSLYFCASSSPGGGNEKLFFGSGTQLSVL.

This sequence joins TRBV12-3 or TRBV12-4 and TRBJ1-1. The CDR3 spans 17 residues. The CDR3 loop reads CASSSYLQGPSNSEAFF.

CDR3 loop: CASSLTGVAFF. The chain recombines TRBV12-3 or TRBV12-4 with TRBJ1-1; TCRdb selects TRBD1, and the lack of DNA leaves this call unchecked. The CDR3 totals 11 residues.

This CDR3 is CASSLKDEQFF. The rearrangement links TRBV5-1 to TRBJ2-1. This CDR3 contains 11 residues. Germline CDR1 is SGHRS and CDR2 is YFSETQ.

The V call is TRBV21-1, the J call TRBJ2-1. TRBV21-1 is a pseudogene. This CDR3 has 15 residues. CDR3 sequence reads: CASKNRQGYYNEQFF.

The V gene is TRBV7-9, the J gene TRBJ2-7; TCRdb gives TRBD1 as the D gene, but with no DNA this cannot be confirmed. The germline gives CDR1 SEHNR, CDR2 FQNEAQ (reference sequence). The CDR3 length is 16 residues. The CDR3: CASSSPDGVVLIEQYF.

This sequence joins TRBV4-1 and TRBJ1-1; TCRdb lists TRBD1, though no DNA is available to test this call. The CDR3 length is 14 residues. Germline CDR1 is MGHRA and CDR2 is YSYEKL. Here the CDR3 reads CASSRGGGDTEAFF.